This TCR beta chain is drawn from a study of human T cells and chemical hapten exposure. Study as a whole: A 2 cm by 2 cm inner upper arm patch received 2% DPC for sensitization.

This CDR3 has 13 residues. Trimming took off 8 bases at V and 0 bases at J, with 12 bases between the two ends. Germline-derived CDR1 and CDR2 are SGHRS and YFSETQ. This clonotype was observed a handful of times. Individual cDNA molecules (in the library) carried attached unique molecular identifiers. In TCRdb, the RACE reads were re-called with MiXCR into one record per CDR3 protein. The sample includes 60,000 to 80,000 distinct CDR3 sequences, approximately 29% of them seen just once. Sample time point: patch test 1, 2 weeks after DPC sensitization. Treatment meaning: therapeutic diphenylcyclopropenone sensitization with weekly scalp DPC. In every case, blood was obtained before the patch test was applied.

This TCR was sampled from a man in his forties or fifties with alopecia areata. Some clones in this sample may be carry-over from other donors' samples. The sequencing used whole blood, collected in connection with sensitization to the hapten diphenylcyclopropenone (DPC). This sequence joins TRBV5-1 and TRBJ2-7; either TRBD1 or TRBD2 may supply D (5 bases each). CDR3 in amino acids: CASGTAFSYEQYF. The CDR3 DNA follows: TGCGCCAGTGGGACCGCCTTCTCCTACGAGCAGTACTTC.